This T cell receptor (beta chain) was identified during a study of response to subunit inactivated influenza vaccine. TCRdb reprocessed the RT-PCR reads via MiXCR and lists one record per CDR3 protein. The sample has more than 450,000 distinct CDR3 sequences, over 9% seen once; the top ten hold approximately 11%. The same sample was also used in a study of T cells expressing NK-cell markers. From that study: 5'RACE template switching with UMIs produced the TCR beta cDNA.

The receptor was derived from a man between 50 and 59 years old who received an inactivated influenza vaccine. The sequenced sample was PBMCs from blood, obtained on the day of vaccination.

DNA for the CDR3: TGTGCCAGCAGCGTAACCTCACCCTCTAGCGGGAGGGTCACCTACAATGAGCAGTTCTTC. Its protein product is CASSVTSPSSGRVTYNEQFF. This sequence joins TRBV9 and TRBJ2-1; the match to TRBD2 covers 12 bases. Trimming removed 1 base from V and 2 bases from J; junction bases left unmatched: 13. Per the germline V gene, CDR1 is SGDLS and CDR2 is YYNGEE. The CDR3 totals 20 residues.